A single T cell receptor beta chain is shown here with its context. Its antigen is unidentified. The record originates from a study of graft-versus-host responses after intestinal transplantation. Study-wide findings and caveats: GvH clones turned up in recipient marrow; some had shown up first in ileum or blood.

Produced via immunoSEQ multiplex PCR; TCRdb's table is partial and in-frame only. The table includes over 55,000 clones, 84% detected once. V was pared by 8 bases and J by 6 bases, with 21 bases between. CDR1 PRHDT and CDR2 FYEKMQ come from the germline V gene (reference sequence). The CDR3 runs 15 residues. The material was unstimulated CD4+ T cells sorted from spleen or lymph node cells, obtained before transplant. The TCR comes from a human donor who was the organ donor for an intestinal transplant. The rearrangement uses TRBV13 and TRBJ2-3, with a tentative D call TRBD2 (7 bases). CDR3 region: CASALAGGPLDTQYF. DNA of the CDR3: TGTGCCAGCGCCCTCGCCGGGGGGCCGTTGGATACGCAGTATTTT.